This record covers a single TCR beta chain. Its antigen remains undetermined. No base qualities exist here, and no much larger clone lies one base off it. The data were taken from a study of cytomegalovirus exposure and HLA in healthy donors (dated 2017 in TCRdb). A note on the overall study: According to an earlier analysis of 550 to 700 of the donors, roughly 180 million T cells yielded approximately 120 million unique TCR beta sequences and around 280 Gb of sequence data. Along with the roughly 670-subject first cohort, a separate validation cohort of around 120 different subjects was used. An earlier analysis of 587 of the donors used high-throughput TCR beta sequencing to judge whether each TCR beta V gene segment behaved as functional or pseudogenic. About 280 gigabases of sequencing data and around 80 million unique TCR sequences made up an early release that covered some 640 HLA-typed donors. The later analysis used no new phenotypic data to find candidate immune exposures, relying instead on TCR beta sequences and their occurrence across donors. Because of strong linkage in the cohort, roughly five DR-DQ haplotypes were treated as single units for association and clustering. In a later genetic analysis, genome-wide SNP genotypes for about three fifths of the 666 donors were used, and that subset was treated as a discovery cohort. The aim of the study was to test whether cataloging public T cell receptors could identify signatures of past pathogen exposure. The number of donors typed differed by locus, with about 629-640 for A, B, C, DRB1 and DQB1, over 500 for DQA1, approximately 580 for DPA1, and 472 for DPB1. The study profiled the T cell repertoires of 500 to 800 subjects by immunosequencing and related them to cytomegalovirus serostatus. Donor age, sex, ethnicity and CMV serostatus were collected together with the repertoire data. Every discovery cohort repertoire had been produced on one sequencing platform. The study combined high-throughput TCR immunosequencing, statistical association of individual TCRs with disease status, and machine learning to predict cytomegalovirus infection status. A later analysis re-analyzed previously published TCR beta repertoires from several hundred donors and added high-resolution HLA genotyping to study TCR occurrence patterns. Among the approximately 400 genotyped donors, 81% belonged to the genetic ancestry cluster associated with self-reported Caucasian donors. Class I and class II HLA loci were covered by the typing at four-digit resolution. Among approximately 370 genotyped donors of the cohort, an average of approximately 220,000 unique TCR beta nucleotide sequences was sequenced per donor, of which roughly 18% were non-productive. General findings and caveats noted by the study authors: The 87-base-pair reads could not distinguish some IMGT-functional V segments, including TRBV6-2 and TRBV6-3, so those segments were excluded. According to a later genetic analysis, donors in an Asian-associated ancestry cluster had fewer N-insertions in productive TCRs than the roughly 700-donor mean. According to the authors, the approach could potentially be generalized to other disease states and immunological phenotypes. Presence/absence analyses assumed roughly uniform sequencing depth across donors, an assumption that may not hold. Because HLA typing was unavailable for some donors at each locus, only the typed subset was used in association tests. When HLA alleles, especially DR and DQ, strongly co-occurred, attributing TCR associations to individual alleles was difficult. Broadly in line with IMGT annotations, most TCR beta V segments showed up in productive rearrangements about 90% or about 30% of the time in an earlier analysis of approximately 600 of the donors. In a later analysis, several top co-occurrence clusters were reported to appear linked to parvovirus B19, influenza, CMV and Epstein-Barr virus. A later genetic analysis associated a missense DCLRE1C variant with V-gene and J-gene trimming of TCR beta chains, and an independent cohort replicated the association. In a later analysis, HLA-associated TCR beta chains showed more clonal expansion and lower generation probabilities than non-associated chains that were equally common. A later analysis found that TCR association rates varied across HLA loci, with DRB1 alleles showing the most associated TCRs and HLA-C alleles the fewest. In a later analysis, most CMV-associated TCR beta chains were found to appear HLA-restricted, with HLA associations seemingly driven largely by CMV exposure. The sequencing pipeline was judged likely to have produced a cluster of highly shared sequence variants as a technical artifact. Cytomegalovirus status was reported to be diagnosed by the classifier with high specificity and sensitivity in both the original and validation cohorts. The cohort was sequenced for TCR beta chains only, and without alpha or paired-chain data the features that could be detected were limited. Because counts were too low, roughly 18 rarely observed V segments, including chromosome 9 orphons, were left out of the earlier analysis of about 500 of the donors. The study gave a list of about 150 TCR beta chains associated with cytomegalovirus. In vitro tests confirmed that a few of the cytomegalovirus-associated TCR beta chains recognize cytomegalovirus antigens. The only immune exposure information available for the cohort was CMV serostatus. A further reported finding was that TCR beta sequences accurately predicted the HLA-A and HLA-B alleles for most subjects in the first cohort. Linkage disequilibrium might explain the correlated functional status among segregating V segments, but an unknown experimental factor could not be excluded. A later analysis associated around 16,000 TCR beta sequences with specific HLA alleles at a false discovery rate of 0.05. While some public TCRs were present in many individuals, most TCR sequences turned up only very rarely across donors.

The method behind the library was the immunoSEQ multiplex PCR assay. For the multiplex PCR, a mixture combining 60 forward primers for TCR Vbeta segments and 13 reverse primers for TCR Jbeta segments was used. The CDR3 region of rearranged TCR beta genes was amplified from genomic DNA by a multiplex PCR assay. Amplified TCR beta libraries were sequenced as 87-base-pair reads on the Illumina HiSeq System. Per the authors' processing: A later analysis tallied some 79 million unique TCR beta chains across the approximately 670 repertoires, and about 12 million of those chains were shared by two or more donors. Raw reads were error-corrected and collapsed into unique sequences with a nearest-neighbor algorithm that merged closely related sequences to remove PCR and sequencing errors. Alignment of CDR3 sequences to IMGT reference sequences was used to assign V, D and J gene segments. Each retained sequence needed at least a six-nucleotide match to both a V gene segment and a J gene segment. A rearrangement counted as productive if the CDR3 had no stop codons and remained in frame with V and J, and every other rearrangement counted as non-productive. Following IMGT convention, CDR3 was defined as the stretch from the second conserved V-encoded cysteine up to the conserved J-encoded phenylalanine. The earlier analysis of 450 to 750 of the donors excluded any sequence lacking an unambiguous match to a single V gene segment. In an earlier analysis of roughly 600 of the donors, a V segment was called functional when productive rearrangements were above 56.7%, and segregating when the standard deviation between donors exceeded 5%. A statistical classification framework was developed to diagnose cytomegalovirus status using the catalog of TCR beta chain sequences. V and J gene assignment, in a later analysis, came from comparing TCR nucleotide sequences with IMGT/GENE-DB human TR gene sequences. The TCRdist pipeline was used in a later analysis to assign CDR3 sequences and most-parsimonious VDJ recombination scenarios. In a later analysis, each TCR beta chain was defined by its CDR3 amino acid sequence together with its V-gene family, and reads lacking a unique V-gene family were excluded. In a later analysis, some 600 highly shared, low-generation-probability nucleotide sequences were removed to address suspected cross-contamination and a sequencing artifact. In a later analysis, a clonal expansion index for each public chain was calculated from normalized within-repertoire ranks of inferred template counts. In a later analysis, generation probabilities were computed using a VDJ recombination model fitted to out-of-frame rearrangements, and the results were checked against IGoR. Hypergeometric tests were used in a later analysis to score TCR-TCR, TCR-HLA and TCR-CMV co-occurrence, with a repertoire-size bias correction applied to the TCR pairs. False discovery rates were estimated in a later analysis by permuting HLA or CMV assignments 20 times. A later analysis grouped co-occurring TCRs with DBSCAN, adding TCRdist sequence similarity when clustering within HLA-allele-positive subsets. Repertoires with fewer than 30,000 or more than 120,000 public chains, plus five repertoires with anomalous nucleotide sharing, were excluded from co-occurrence clustering. Imported from immuneACCESS, the table was reduced by TCRdb to in-frame sequences with V and J called. These copies leave out some clones; in studies compared against another copy, an unresolved V gene accounts for under half, and the cause of the remainder is not known. The DNA gave D and trimming, while V, J and clone size come from that table. Present in this sample are over 120,000 clones, roughly 75% of which were seen just once. The ten most abundant clones make up roughly 2.9% of the sample.

The CDR3 spans 16 residues, from the cysteine through the phenylalanine. The retained sequence is limited to the CDR3, 48 bases, with the frame set at the first base. In the germline V gene, CDR1 corresponds to SGHRS and CDR2 to YFSETQ. Ends trimmed: V by 0 bases, J by 12 bases; bases unmatched to a gene: 13. In total, fewer than 750 healthy bone marrow donors made up the cohort. At the time of sampling, every cohort member was nominally healthy, though immune exposures that went unrecorded were likely present. The donor was CMV seronegative and was included in the group of about 350 seronegative cohort members. Every donor gave a peripheral blood sample, and the peripheral blood mononuclear cells from that sample were used for TCR beta sequencing. Genomic DNA extraction from the blood cell samples was performed with the Qiagen DNeasy Blood Extraction Kit.

The chain couples TRBV5-1 to TRBJ1-2; 11 nucleotides in the junction match TRBD1. Sequenced material: PBMCs. This TCR was recovered from a female donor in good health and CMV-seronegative. The DNA is TGCGCCAGCAGCTTGGGGGTCCGGGACAGGGGGATTGGGAACACCTTC. Its amino acids are CASSLGVRDRGIGNTF.